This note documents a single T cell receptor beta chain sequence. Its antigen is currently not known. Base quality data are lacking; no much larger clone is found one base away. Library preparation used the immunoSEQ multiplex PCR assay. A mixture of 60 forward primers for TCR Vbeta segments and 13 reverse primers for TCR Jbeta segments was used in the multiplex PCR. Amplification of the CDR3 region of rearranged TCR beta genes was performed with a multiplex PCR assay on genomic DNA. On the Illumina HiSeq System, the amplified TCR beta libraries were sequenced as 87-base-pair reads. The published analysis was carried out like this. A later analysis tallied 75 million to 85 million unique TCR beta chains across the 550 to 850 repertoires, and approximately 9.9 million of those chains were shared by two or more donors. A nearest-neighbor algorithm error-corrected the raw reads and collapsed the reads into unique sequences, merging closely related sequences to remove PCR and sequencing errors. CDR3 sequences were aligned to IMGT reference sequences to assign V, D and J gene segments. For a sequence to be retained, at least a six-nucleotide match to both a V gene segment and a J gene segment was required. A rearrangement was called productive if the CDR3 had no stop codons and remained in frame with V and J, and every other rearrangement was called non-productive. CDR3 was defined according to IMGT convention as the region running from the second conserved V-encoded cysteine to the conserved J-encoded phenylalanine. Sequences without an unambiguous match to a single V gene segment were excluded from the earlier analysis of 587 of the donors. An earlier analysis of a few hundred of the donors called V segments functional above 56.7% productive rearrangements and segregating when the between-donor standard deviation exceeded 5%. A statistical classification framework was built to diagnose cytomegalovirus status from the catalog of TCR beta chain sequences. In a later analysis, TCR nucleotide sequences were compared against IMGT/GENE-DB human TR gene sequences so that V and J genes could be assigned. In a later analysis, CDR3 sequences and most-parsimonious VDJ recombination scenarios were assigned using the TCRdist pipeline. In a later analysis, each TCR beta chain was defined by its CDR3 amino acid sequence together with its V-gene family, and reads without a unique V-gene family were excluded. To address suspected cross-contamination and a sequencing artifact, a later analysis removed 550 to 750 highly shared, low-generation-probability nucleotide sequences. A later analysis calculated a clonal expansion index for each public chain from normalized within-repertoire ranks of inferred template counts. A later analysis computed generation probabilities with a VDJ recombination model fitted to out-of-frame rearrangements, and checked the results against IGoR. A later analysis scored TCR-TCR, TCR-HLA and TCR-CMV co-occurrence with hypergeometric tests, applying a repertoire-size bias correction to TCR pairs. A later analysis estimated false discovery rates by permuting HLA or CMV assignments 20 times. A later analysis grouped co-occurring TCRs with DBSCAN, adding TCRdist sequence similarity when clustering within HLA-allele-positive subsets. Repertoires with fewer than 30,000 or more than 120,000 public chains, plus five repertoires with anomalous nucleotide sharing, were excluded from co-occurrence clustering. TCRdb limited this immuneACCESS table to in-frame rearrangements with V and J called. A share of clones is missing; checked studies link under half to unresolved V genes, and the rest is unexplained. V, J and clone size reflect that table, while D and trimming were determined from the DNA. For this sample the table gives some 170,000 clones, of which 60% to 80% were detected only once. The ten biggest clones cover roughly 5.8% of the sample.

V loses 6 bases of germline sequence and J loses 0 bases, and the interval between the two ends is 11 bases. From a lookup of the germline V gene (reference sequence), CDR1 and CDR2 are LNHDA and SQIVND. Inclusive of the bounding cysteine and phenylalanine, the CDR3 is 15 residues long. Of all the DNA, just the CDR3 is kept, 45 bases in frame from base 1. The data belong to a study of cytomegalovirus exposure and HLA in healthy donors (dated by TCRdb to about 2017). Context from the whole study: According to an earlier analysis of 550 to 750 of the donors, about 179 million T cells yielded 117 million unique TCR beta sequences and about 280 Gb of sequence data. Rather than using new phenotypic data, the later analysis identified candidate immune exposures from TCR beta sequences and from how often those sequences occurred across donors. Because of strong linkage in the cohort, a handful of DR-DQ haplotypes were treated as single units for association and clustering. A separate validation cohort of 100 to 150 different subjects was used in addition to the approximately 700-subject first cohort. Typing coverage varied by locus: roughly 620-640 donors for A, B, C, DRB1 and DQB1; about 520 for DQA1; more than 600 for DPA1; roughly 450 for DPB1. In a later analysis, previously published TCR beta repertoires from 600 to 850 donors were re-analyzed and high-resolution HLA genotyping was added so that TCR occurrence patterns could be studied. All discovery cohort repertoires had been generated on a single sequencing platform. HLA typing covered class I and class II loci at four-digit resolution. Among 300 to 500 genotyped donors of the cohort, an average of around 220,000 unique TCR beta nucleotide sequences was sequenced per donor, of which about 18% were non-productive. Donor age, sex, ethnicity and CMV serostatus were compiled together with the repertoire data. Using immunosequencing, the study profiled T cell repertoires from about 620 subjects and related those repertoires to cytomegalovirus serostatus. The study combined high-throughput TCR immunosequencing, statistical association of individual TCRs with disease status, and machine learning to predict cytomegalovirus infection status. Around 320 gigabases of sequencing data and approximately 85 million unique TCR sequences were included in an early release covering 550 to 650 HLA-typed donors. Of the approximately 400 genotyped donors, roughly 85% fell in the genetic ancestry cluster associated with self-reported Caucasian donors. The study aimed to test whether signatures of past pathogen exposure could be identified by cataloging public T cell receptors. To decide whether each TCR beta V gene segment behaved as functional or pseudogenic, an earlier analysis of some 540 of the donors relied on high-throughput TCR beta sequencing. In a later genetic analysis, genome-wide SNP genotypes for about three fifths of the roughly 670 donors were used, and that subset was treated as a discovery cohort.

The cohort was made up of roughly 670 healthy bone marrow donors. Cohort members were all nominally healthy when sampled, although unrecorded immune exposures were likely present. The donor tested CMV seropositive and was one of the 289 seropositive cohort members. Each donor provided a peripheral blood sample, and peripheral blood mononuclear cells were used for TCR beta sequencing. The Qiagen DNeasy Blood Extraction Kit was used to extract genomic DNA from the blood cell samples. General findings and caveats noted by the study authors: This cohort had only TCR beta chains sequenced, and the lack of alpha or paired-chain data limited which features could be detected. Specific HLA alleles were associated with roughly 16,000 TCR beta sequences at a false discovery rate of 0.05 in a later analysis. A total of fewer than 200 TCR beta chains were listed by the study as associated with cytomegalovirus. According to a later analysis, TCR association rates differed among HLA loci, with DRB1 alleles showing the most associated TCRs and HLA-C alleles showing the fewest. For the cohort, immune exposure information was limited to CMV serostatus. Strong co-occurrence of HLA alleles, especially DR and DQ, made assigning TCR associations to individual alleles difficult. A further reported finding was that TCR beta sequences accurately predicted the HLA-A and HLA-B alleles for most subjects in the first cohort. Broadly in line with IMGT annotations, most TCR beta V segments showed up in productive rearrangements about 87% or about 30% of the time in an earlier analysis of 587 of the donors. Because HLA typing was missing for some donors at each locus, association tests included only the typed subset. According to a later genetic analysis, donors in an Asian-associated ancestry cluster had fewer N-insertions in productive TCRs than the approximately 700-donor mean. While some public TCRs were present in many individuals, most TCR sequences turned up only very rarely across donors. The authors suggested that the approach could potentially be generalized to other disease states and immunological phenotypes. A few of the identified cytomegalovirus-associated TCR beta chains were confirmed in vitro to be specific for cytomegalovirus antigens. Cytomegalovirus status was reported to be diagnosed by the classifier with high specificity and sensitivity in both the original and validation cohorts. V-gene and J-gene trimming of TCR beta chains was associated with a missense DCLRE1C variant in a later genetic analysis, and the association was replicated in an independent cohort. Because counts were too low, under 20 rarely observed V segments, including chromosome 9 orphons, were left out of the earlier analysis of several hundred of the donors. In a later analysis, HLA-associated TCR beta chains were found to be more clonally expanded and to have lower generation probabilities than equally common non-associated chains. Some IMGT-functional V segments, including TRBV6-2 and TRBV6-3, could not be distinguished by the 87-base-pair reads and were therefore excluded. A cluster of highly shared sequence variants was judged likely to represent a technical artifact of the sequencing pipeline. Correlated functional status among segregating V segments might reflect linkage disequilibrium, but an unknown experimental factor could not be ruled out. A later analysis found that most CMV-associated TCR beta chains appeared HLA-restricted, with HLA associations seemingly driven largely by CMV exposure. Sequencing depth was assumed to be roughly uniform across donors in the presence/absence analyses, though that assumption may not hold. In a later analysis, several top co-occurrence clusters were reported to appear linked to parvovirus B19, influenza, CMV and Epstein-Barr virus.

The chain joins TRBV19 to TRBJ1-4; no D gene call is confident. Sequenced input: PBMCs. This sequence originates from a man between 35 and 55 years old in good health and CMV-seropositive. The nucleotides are TGTGCCAGTAGCGAAGGACTTGCAACTAATGAAAAACTGTTTTTT. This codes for CASSEGLATNEKLFF.